The following is a T cell receptor beta chain sequence with its context. The antigen is undetermined. This entry belongs to a study of blood T cells in healthy people across ages. Whole-study findings and limits: As age increased, TCR beta diversity per million T cells fell in a roughly linear fashion.

PCR was performed a second time for about 6 to 12 cycles using a sample-barcoded 5' primer and a J-beta primer mix. TCRdb processed the 5' RACE reads anew with MiXCR; each CDR3 protein has one entry. The data contain some 1.5 million distinct CDR3 sequences, about 28% of them singletons. Germline-derived CDR1 and CDR2 are LNHDA and SQIVND (reference sequence). The CDR3 is made up of 12 amino acids. The junction had 5 bases not matched to a gene; V was cut back by 9 bases and J by 10 bases. This sequence joins TRBV19 and TRBJ1-6, with 8 bases fitting TRBD1. Sequenced material: blood. The TCR was taken from a woman aged 25 to 39 in good health. The CDR3 nucleotides read TGTGCCAGCCAGGACAGGGACTCACCCCTCCACTTT. Translated, it gives CASQDRDSPLHF.